One sample yielded the 32 T cell receptor beta chains listed below, sequenced in a study of cytomegalovirus exposure and HLA in healthy donors. The protocol was immunoSEQ multiplex PCR, while the TCRdb copy is restricted to in-frame clones and leaves out a portion. The repertoire has some 110,000 clones, 75% to 90% of them found once; the top ten carry 4.4%. The sample consisted of PBMCs. The receptors shown here come from a man aged 18 to 35 in good health and CMV-seropositive.

J is TRBJ2-4 and V is TRBV6-1; 8 nucleotides align to TRBD1. Looked up from germline, CDR1 is MNHNS and CDR2 is SASEGT. Trimming at V came to 10 bases and at J to 6 bases, leaving 8 bases not matched to a gene. The CDR3 is 13 residues long. CDR3 protein: CATEGTGGNIQYF. The CDR3 DNA is TGTGCCACAGAGGGCACAGGGGGAAACATTCAGTACTTC.

The V gene is TRBV6-1, the J gene TRBJ1-2; maybe TRBD1 (6 bases). CDR1 is MNHNS, CDR2 SASEGT, per germline. This CDR3 is 14 amino acids long. Trimming removed 1 base at V and 8 bases at J, with 14 bases between. CDR3 sequence (DNA): TGTGCCAGCAGTGAAGGCGGACAGATCGTCGGCTACACCTTC. Translating gives CASSEGGQIVGYTF.

The V gene is TRBV25-1, the J gene TRBJ2-2; the D gene is possibly TRBD1 (5 bases). CDR1 is MGHDK and CDR2 is SYGVNS in the germline V gene. This CDR3 has 15 residues. Trimming shortened V by 5 bases and J by 6 bases, and 16 bases separated the two germline ends. The DNA of the CDR3 is TGTGCCAGCAGTTTCAGGGAATTAAGTCCCGGGGAGCTGTTTTTT. Translating it yields CASSFRELSPGELFF.

The chain carries TRBV19 and TRBJ1-1; no clear D. Germline CDR1 LNHDA, CDR2 SQIVND (reference sequence). The CDR3 is 15 residues long. The V end was cut by 1 base, the J end by 0 bases, with 9 bases between. The CDR3 region is CASSIAEGLNTEAFF. The CDR3 region has the DNA TGTGCCAGTAGTATAGCAGAGGGATTGAACACTGAAGCTTTCTTT.

The rearrangement uses TRBV29-1 and TRBJ2-1; 8 bases are shared with TRBD2. The V and J ends lost 2 bases and 5 bases, in that order; junction bases with no gene match: 8. Germline CDR1 and CDR2: SQVTM and ANQGSEA. This CDR3 has 15 residues. The CDR3 bases are TGCAGCGTTGAACTGGGGCGGCGGGGGGACAATGAGCAGTTCTTC. Translation: CSVELGRRGDNEQFF.

CDR3 region: CASSRDRVSGANVLTF. The CDR3 DNA reads as TGTGCCAGCAGCCGGGACAGGGTCTCTGGGGCCAACGTCCTGACTTTC. J is TRBJ2-6 and V is TRBV4-2; 9 bases match TRBD1. Germline V gene sequence: CDR1 LGHNA, CDR2 YNFKEQ. This CDR3 comprises 16 residues. V lost 4 bases, J lost 0 bases, and 1 base stayed unmatched.

The rearrangement links TRBV11-2 to TRBJ2-7; D perhaps matches TRBD1 (7 bases). The germline V gene has CDR1 SGHAT and CDR2 FQNNGV. The V gene lost 1 base and the J gene lost 6 bases, with 19 bases spanning the gap. This CDR3 region has 16 residues. The CDR3 spells CASSLGRGRSLPEQYF. The CDR3 DNA sequence: TGTGCCAGCAGCTTAGGGAGGGGGCGAAGTCTGCCCGAGCAGTACTTC.

This clone was observed a handful of times. The chain links TRBV19 to TRBJ1-2; 8 bases fit TRBD1. The CDR3 has 15 residues. V shed 7 bases and J 3 bases; nucleotides not matched to a gene: 10. Germline CDR1 is LNHDA and CDR2 is SQIVND (reference sequence). The CDR3 protein is CASNFFRGQDYGYTF. The CDR3 DNA sequence: TGTGCCAGTAATTTCTTCAGGGGGCAGGACTATGGCTACACCTTC. Using reference TRBV19 and TRBJ1-2 for the parts outside the CDR3, the full variable domain is DGGITQSPKYLFRKEGQNVTLSCEQNLNHDAMYWYRQDPGQGLRLIYYSQIVNDFQKGDIAEGYSVSREKKESFPLTVTSAQKNPTAFYLCASNFFRGQDYGYTFGSGTRLTVV.

V and J are TRBV27 and TRBJ2-7; 7 bases fit TRBD2. The CDR3 spans 16 residues. J was trimmed by 0 bases and V by 4 bases; bases with no gene match: 9. Germline-derived CDR1 and CDR2 are MNHEY and SMNVEV (reference sequence). CDR3 sequence reads: CASSSPGRGSSYEQYF. As DNA, the CDR3 is TGTGCCAGCAGTTCCCCCGGGCGGGGGAGCTCCTACGAGCAGTACTTC.

The chain couples TRBV5-1 to TRBJ2-2; D is uncertain. The germline gives CDR1 SGHRS, CDR2 YFSETQ. Deletions cut 2 bases from V and 6 bases from J, with 11 bases between. The CDR3 contains 14 residues. CDR3 DNA: TGCGCCAGCAGCTTAGAAGGAGTCGCCGGGGAGCTGTTTTTT. Protein: CASSLEGVAGELFF.

This chain joins TRBV5-1 and TRBJ1-2, with D unclear. V gave up 2 bases and J gave up 4 bases, with 18 bases separating them. The CDR3 spans 16 residues. Germline values: CDR1 SGHRS, CDR2 YFSETQ. The DNA for the CDR3 is TGCGCCAGCAGCTTCTTATCTCCCGCCCAAGCCTATGGCTACACCTTC. This sequence encodes CASSFLSPAQAYGYTF.

The V gene is TRBV7-9, the J gene TRBJ2-5, with 11 bases aligning to TRBD1. Germline CDR1 reads SEHNR; CDR2 reads FQNEAQ (reference sequence). The CDR3 spans 15 residues. With 5 bases clipped from V and 1 base from J, the junction kept 3 bases outside the gene matches. CDR3 region: CASSTGTGGQETQYF. In DNA, the CDR3 is TGTGCCAGCAGCACCGGGACAGGGGGCCAAGAGACCCAGTACTTC. The whole variable domain, remainder taken from reference TRBV7-9 and TRBJ2-5, is DTGVSQNPRHKITKRGQNVTFRCDPISEHNRLYWYRQTLGQGPEFLTYFQNEAQLEKSRLLSDRFSAERPKGSFSTLEIQRTEQGDSAMYLCASSTGTGGQETQYFGPGTRLLVL.

CDR3 DNA sequence: TGTGCCAGCAGTGGAACAGACACCGGAGGACTGAATCAGCCCCAGCATTTT. It encodes CASSGTDTGGLNQPQHF. The chain joins TRBV2 to TRBJ1-5; no clear D gene. The V gene lost 4 bases and the J gene lost 4 bases, with 20 bases spanning the gap. Germline V gene sequence: CDR1 SNHLY, CDR2 FYNNEI. The CDR3 runs 17 residues.

The J gene is TRBJ2-3, the V gene TRBV7-2, with a tentative D call TRBD2 (7 bases). Per germline, CDR1 SGHTA and CDR2 FQGNSA. CDR3 length equals 17 residues. Trimming removed 1 base from V and 0 bases from J, with 14 bases in between. In nucleotides, the CDR3 is TGTGCCAGCAGCTTAGTCGGCGGGGGCTATAGCACAGATACGCAGTATTTT. This codes for CASSLVGGGYSTDTQYF. Combining the CDR3 with reference TRBV7-2 and TRBJ2-3 gives the whole variable domain GAGVSQSPSNKVTEKGKDVELRCDPISGHTALYWYRQSLGQGLEFLIYFQGNSAPDKSGLPSDRFSAERTGGSVSTLTIQRTQQEDSAVYLCASSLVGGGYSTDTQYFGPGTRLTVL.

The chain recombines TRBV19 with TRBJ1-5; 7 bases match TRBD1. Germline CDR1 LNHDA, CDR2 SQIVND (reference sequence). V lost 7 bases, J lost 5 bases, and 11 bases stayed unmatched. There are 15 residues in the CDR3. The CDR3 coding sequence is TGTGCCAGTAACCGGCTCCGGGACAGAGATCAGCCCCAGCATTTT. Amino acids: CASNRLRDRDQPQHF.

The genes are TRBV20-1 and TRBJ1-2, with a weak D call TRBD1 (6 bases). Germline CDR1 reads DFQATT; CDR2 reads SNEGSKA (reference sequence). This CDR3 is 11 amino acids long. Trimming took off 4 bases at V and 8 bases at J, with 11 bases between the two ends. The CDR3 loop reads CSATGAGGYTF. The CDR3 nucleotides read TGCAGTGCTACAGGGGCAGGAGGCTACACCTTC.

V gene TRBV10-1 combines with J gene TRBJ2-3; 12 positions agree with TRBD2. The germline V gene encodes CDR1 WNHNN and CDR2 SYGVQD (reference sequence). V shed 3 bases, J shed 6 bases, and the junction held 16 bases outside the gene matches. This CDR3 has 19 amino acids. CDR3 sequence: CASSDLTTSGGPGRDTQYF. The CDR3 region has the DNA TGCGCCAGCAGTGACCTCACAACTAGCGGGGGGCCCGGGCGGGATACGCAGTATTTT.

This clone was detected a few times. The rearrangement uses TRBV30 and TRBJ1-4; perhaps TRBD1 as D (5 bases). CDR1 and CDR2 from the germline V gene are GTSNPN and SVGIG (reference sequence). The CDR3 has 14 amino acids. Trimming removed 0 bases from V and 7 bases from J, with 12 bases in between. The CDR3 DNA is TGTGCCTGGAGTGTCGGGGCGGGGCCTGAAAAACTGTTTTTT. This codes for CAWSVGAGPEKLFF.

This sequence joins TRBV30 and TRBJ1-1; 8 nucleotides line up with TRBD1. Germline V gene data show CDR1 as GTSNPN and CDR2 as SVGIG (reference sequence). The CDR3 sequence is 13 residues long. V dropped 1 base and J dropped 11; count of bases not matched to a gene: 9. CDR3: CAWSGQGATRAFF. As DNA, the CDR3 is TGTGCCTGGAGTGGCCAGGGGGCGACGCGGGCTTTCTTT.

The chain combines TRBV4-1 with TRBJ1-5; tentative D call: TRBD1 (6 bases). Trimming cost V 0 bases and J 6 bases, with 12 bases left between them. The germline V gene encodes CDR1 MGHRA and CDR2 YSYEKL. The CDR3 consists of 15 residues. For the CDR3, the DNA is TGCGCCAGCAGCCAAGATTTGGGGGCGGGTCAGCCCCAGCATTTT. It codes for CASSQDLGAGQPQHF.

This sequence joins TRBV15 and TRBJ1-2; the D gene is possibly TRBD1 (5 bases). CDR3 length equals 15 residues. Germline CDR1 is LNHNV and CDR2 is YYDKDF (reference sequence). V was cut by 0 bases and J by 4 bases, with 12 bases left in between. CDR3 loop: CATSRDTGEGYGYTF. In DNA form, the CDR3 reads TGTGCCACCAGCAGAGATACGGGGGAGGGCTATGGCTACACCTTC.

The chain carries TRBV29-1 and TRBJ1-1, with 9 bases identical to TRBD1. Looked up from germline, CDR1 is SQVTM and CDR2 is ANQGSEA. The CDR3 runs to 14 residues. V dropped 5 bases and J dropped 0; count of bases not matched to a gene: 4. The CDR3 spells CSVLGQGMNTEAFF. The CDR3 DNA follows: TGCAGCGTTCTCGGACAGGGGATGAACACTGAAGCTTTCTTT.

This chain connects TRBV15 to TRBJ2-1; 8 nucleotides match TRBD2. The CDR3 spans 14 residues. Per germline, CDR1 LNHNV and CDR2 YYDKDF (reference sequence). Unmatched junction bases numbered 5, after V lost 5 bases and J lost 5 bases. In DNA form, the CDR3 reads TGTGCCACCAGCCTCCTAGCGGGTCACAATGAGCAGTTCTTC. Translating gives CATSLLAGHNEQFF.

The CDR3 spells CASSQAQGLAEGGDTQYF. The DNA of the CDR3 is TGTGCCAGCAGCCAAGCCCAAGGACTAGCGGAGGGGGGAGATACGCAGTATTTT. The chain combines TRBV14 with TRBJ2-3; 10 bases are a match to TRBD2. Germline V gene sequence: CDR1 SGHDN, CDR2 FVKESK. The CDR3 is 18 residues long. V shed 1 base, J shed 5 bases, and the junction held 12 bases outside the gene matches.

J is TRBJ2-1 and V is TRBV28; 9 bases line up with TRBD2. The CDR3 is 18 residues long. V lost 5 bases to trimming and J lost 0 bases; unmatched junction nucleotides: 11. Looked up from germline, CDR1 is MDHEN and CDR2 is SYDVKM. CDR3 DNA: TGTGCCAGCAGTATAGACTTTAGCGGGAGAAGCTCCTACAATGAGCAGTTCTTC. Its translation: CASSIDFSGRSSYNEQFF.

This sequence joins TRBV7-8 and TRBJ1-2, with D possibly matching TRBD1 (6 bases). The V and J ends lost 5 bases and 6 bases respectively, with 13 bases between them. The length of the CDR3 is 13 residues. Germline V gene lookup returns CDR1 SGHVS and CDR2 FQNEAQ. The CDR3 nucleotides read TGTGCCAGCAGCCGATACCACAGGGATGGCTACACCTTC. It yields the protein CASSRYHRDGYTF.

CDR3 nucleotides: TGTGCCAGCAGCTTTCCGGAAAGCGGGAACTATGGCTACACCTTC. Residues: CASSFPESGNYGYTF. The chain is built from TRBV5-4 and TRBJ1-2; D unresolved. Trimming left V 2 bases short and J 2 bases short, with 13 bases between. Germline V gives CDR1 SGHNT, CDR2 YYREEE (reference sequence). This CDR3 contains 15 residues.

This clone has more than one count but fewer than ten. The chain couples TRBV6-5 to TRBJ1-5; 7 bases agree with TRBD1. From germline, CDR1 is MNHEY and CDR2 SVGAGI. The trim removed 4 bases at V and 1 base at J, leaving 7 bases unmatched. The CDR3 contains 16 residues. DNA for the CDR3: TGTGCCAGCAGTTTGAGGGGGCCACAAAGCAATCAGCCCCAGCATTTT. This translates into CASSLRGPQSNQPQHF.

This clone was seen only once. This sequence joins TRBV4-1 and TRBJ2-1; TRBD1 might be the D (7 bases). The CDR3 loop spans 12 amino acids. CDR1 is MGHRA and CDR2 is YSYEKL in the germline V gene. V was pared by 3 bases and J by 9 bases, with 9 bases between. The CDR3 sequence is CASSHQGGEQFF. For the CDR3, the DNA is TGCGCCAGCAGCCATCAGGGGGGTGAGCAGTTCTTC.

The rearrangement links TRBV19 to TRBJ1-1, with a possible D match to TRBD1 (5 bases). This CDR3 spans 12 amino acids. The V end lost 7 bases, the J end lost 5 bases, and 11 bases lay between the germline ends. Germline loops: CDR1 LNHDA, CDR2 SQIVND (reference sequence). The CDR3 DNA reads as TGTGCCAGTAAGGAGGGGTCAACTGAAGCTTTCTTT. Protein sequence: CASKEGSTEAFF.

J is TRBJ2-2 and V is TRBV2; 9 bases map to TRBD1. The V segment lost 6 bases and the J segment 6 bases; nucleotides outside the gene matches: 8. Germline CDR1 is SNHLY and CDR2 is FYNNEI. CDR3 length equals 15 residues. In nucleotides, the CDR3 is TGTGCCAGCAGGGCCGGGACAGGGATTGCCGGGGAGCTGTTTTTT. Translated: CASRAGTGIAGELFF.

This chain links TRBV19 with TRBJ1-5, with no clear D. The CDR3 is made up of 15 amino acids. CDR1 is LNHDA and CDR2 is SQIVND in the germline V gene (reference sequence). V was trimmed by 3 bases and J by 6 bases, leaving 15 bases between them. The CDR3 region is CASSIVSGGSQPQHF. The CDR3 DNA follows: TGTGCCAGTAGTATCGTCTCCGGCGGGAGTCAGCCCCAGCATTTT.